This T cell receptor beta chain is drawn from a study of graft-versus-host responses after intestinal transplantation. Measured with immunoSEQ multiplex PCR; TCRdb has only the in-frame clones, and not every one. The sample has some 6,800 clones; 20% to 30% are singletons. The germline CDR1 and CDR2 sequences are SQVTM and ANQGSEA. This CDR3 has 13 residues. The V gene lost 3 bases and the J gene lost 1 base, with 10 bases spanning the gap. The genes are TRBV29-1 and TRBJ2-7, with D possibly TRBD2 on 6 matching bases. The receptor was isolated from a human patient who received an intestinal transplant. Sequences were derived from alloreactive CD4+ T cells from a mixed lymphocyte reaction culture, sampled before intestinal transplant. The subset here: CFSE-low proliferating T cells sorted from roughly 6-day pre-transplant mixed lymphocyte reaction (GvH or HvG direction). In DNA form, the CDR3 reads TGCAGCGTTGAGGTGGAGGGATCCTACGAGCAGTACTTC. This gives the protein CSVEVEGSYEQYF.